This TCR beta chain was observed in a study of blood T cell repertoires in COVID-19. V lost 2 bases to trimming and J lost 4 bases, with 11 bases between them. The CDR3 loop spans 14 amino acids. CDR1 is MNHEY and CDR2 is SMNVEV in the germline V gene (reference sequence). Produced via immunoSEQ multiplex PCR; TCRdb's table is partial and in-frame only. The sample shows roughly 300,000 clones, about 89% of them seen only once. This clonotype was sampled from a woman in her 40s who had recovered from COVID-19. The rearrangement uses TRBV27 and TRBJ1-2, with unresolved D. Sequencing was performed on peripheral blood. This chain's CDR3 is CASSLTFAVYGYTF. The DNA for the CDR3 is TGTGCCAGCAGTTTAACCTTCGCGGTCTATGGCTACACCTTC.